Listed below are T cell receptor beta chains from one sample, sequenced in a study of shared clonotypes between healthy human individuals. TCRdb's table, derived via immunoSEQ multiplex PCR, lists solely in-frame clones and lacks some. The sample includes a few million clones, more than 85% seen only once; the top ten take under 0.45%. Sequencing was carried out using naive CD4+ T cells from PBMCs. The receptors shown here come from a man aged 18 to 29 in good health. Some clones in this sample may be carry-over from other donors' samples. Both conserved end residues are part of each CDR3. The order of the fields is V gene, clone size, D gene, J gene, CDR3 DNA, CDR3 protein. D genes are given only for firm matches. Size values are once, few and many counts, or a class for expanded clones, and some rows have none.

TRBV4-3,-,TRBD1,TRBJ1-4,TGCGCCAGCAGCCAACGGGACAGCCCTAATGAAAAACTGTTTTTT,CASSQRDSPNEKLFF
TRBV5-4,-,-,TRBJ1-2,TGTGCCAGCAGCTTGCATATGGCGCTCTATGGCTACACCTTC,CASSLHMALYGYTF
TRBV28,-,-,TRBJ1-5,TGTGCCAGCAGTGGGGGGCAGGTGCATTTT,CASSGGQVHF
TRBV2,-,-,TRBJ2-5,TGTGCCAGCAGTGAACAGGCAGAGGCTTACCAAGAGACCCAGTACTTC,CASSEQAEAYQETQYF
TRBV5-1,-,TRBD2,TRBJ2-7,TGCGCCAGCAGCAACGGACTAGCGGGAGAAATCGAGCAGTACTTC,CASSNGLAGEIEQYF
TRBV28,-,-,TRBJ2-5,TGTGCCAGCAGGCGACCCCTGGGGCTAGGGGGGGAGACCCAGTACTTC,CASRRPLGLGGETQYF
TRBV7-3,-,TRBD2,TRBJ2-5,TGTGCCAGCAGCTTAACGCGGGAGGTGACCCAGTACTTC,CASSLTREVTQYF
TRBV2,-,-,TRBJ1-4,TGTGCCAGCAGTGAAGAAACCGAAAAACTGTTTTTT,CASSEETEKLFF
TRBV28,-,TRBD2,TRBJ2-7,TGTGCCAGCAGCCCCCCTGGACTAGCGGGAGGGAGGACCTACGAGCAGTACTTC,CASSPPGLAGGRTYEQYF
TRBV28,-,TRBD1,TRBJ2-5,TGTGCCAGCAGTCCGGACAGGGAAGAGACCCAGTACTTC,CASSPDREETQYF
TRBV2,few,-,TRBJ1-2,TGTGCCAGCAGTGAAATGGGTTATGGCTACACCTTC,CASSEMGYGYTF
TRBV11-3,once,TRBD1,TRBJ1-1,TGTGCCAGCAGCCCCGGAGGGGGCGAAGCTTTCTTT,CASSPGGGEAFF
TRBV10-3,-,-,TRBJ2-2,TGTGCCATCAGCAAAGGGGGACTACCAACACCCGGGGAGCTGTTTTTT,CAISKGGLPTPGELFF
TRBV9,-,-,TRBJ2-7,TGTGCCAGCAGCGTAGATTGGGGGTTGGAGCAGTACTTC,CASSVDWGLEQYF
TRBV5-7,-,TRBD1,TRBJ1-5,TGTGCCAGCAGCCCGGGGCAGGGGGGGAGCAATCAGCCCCAGCATTTT,CASSPGQGGSNQPQHF
TRBV6-5,-,-,TRBJ2-5,TGTGCCAGCAGACCCTATCGGGGTATACAGACCCAGTACTTC,CASRPYRGIQTQYF
TRBV28,-,TRBD1,TRBJ1-5,TGTGCCAGCAGTCTCCAGACAGGGAGCAATCAGCCCCAGCATTTT,CASSLQTGSNQPQHF
TRBV5-4,-,-,TRBJ2-2,TGTGCCAGCAGCCAGATGAAGTTCCCGCCCGGGGAGCTGTTTTTT,CASSQMKFPPGELFF